Sequencing of this T cell receptor (beta chain) was carried out in a study of OX40 agonist ivuxolimab in advanced cancers. Across the whole study: Patients' therapy was ivuxolimab, an antibody that acts as an agonist of OX40 (CD134). Prior checkpoint blockade (anti-PD-1, anti-PD-L1 or anti-CTLA-4) was permitted; under 50% had it.

The count of this clone is one. Its cognate antigen is unknown. With 3 bases removed from V and 2 bases from J, the gap between germline ends came to 10 bases. The CDR3 is 14 amino acids. Germline-derived CDR1 and CDR2 are MDHEN and SYDVKM. The study, taken as a whole, reports: CD8+ T cells averaged more expanded clones than CD4+. Among some nonresponders, normalized T-cell clonal expansion was also low.

Measured with immunoSEQ multiplex PCR; TCRdb has only the in-frame clones, and not every one. Found here are some 25,000 clones, approximately 80% of them singletons; the top ten hold about 2%. The source of this sequence is an adult with an advanced solid tumor such as melanoma, head and neck, liver or kidney cancer. This chain links TRBV28 with TRBJ1-2; tentative D call: TRBD1 (5 bases). Sequencing was performed on CD4+ or CD8+ T cells sorted from blood, taken in a trial of the OX40 agonist ivuxolimab. The CDR3: CASSLGSGNYGYTF. CDR3 sequence (DNA): TGTGCCAGCAGTTTGGGCTCAGGGAACTATGGCTACACCTTC.